These T cell receptor beta chains were read from a single sample in a study of cytomegalovirus exposure and HLA in healthy donors. The method was immunoSEQ multiplex PCR; TCRdb's version includes in-frame clones alone and lacks a portion of them. This table holds approximately 70,000 clones, 78% found once. What was sequenced was PBMCs. These receptors all come from a man aged 35 to 55 in good health and CMV-seronegative. CDR3s include the opening cysteine and the closing phenylalanine or tryptophan. D genes are given only for firm matches. Clone size appears in some rows only: once, few, many, or a class for an expanded clone.

j_gene: TRBJ2-7; abundance: few; d_gene: .; v_gene: TRBV28; CDR3aa: CASRLPQGYEQYF; CDR3nt: TGTGCCAGCAGGCTCCCTCAGGGGTATGAGCAGTACTTC
j_gene: TRBJ2-2; abundance: .; d_gene: .; v_gene: TRBV7-7; CDR3aa: CASSPGGAGELFF; CDR3nt: TGTGCCAGCAGCCCCGGGGGAGCCGGGGAGCTGTTTTTT
j_gene: TRBJ2-1; abundance: .; d_gene: .; v_gene: TRBV6-5; CDR3aa: CASSRDSGFNEQFF; CDR3nt: TGTGCCAGCAGTCGGGACTCCGGTTTCAATGAGCAGTTCTTC
j_gene: TRBJ2-2; abundance: .; d_gene: TRBD2; v_gene: TRBV7-9; CDR3aa: CSSSFVAGLNTGELFF; CDR3nt: TGTTCCAGCAGCTTTGTAGCGGGACTGAACACCGGGGAGCTGTTTTTT
j_gene: TRBJ2-2; abundance: .; d_gene: TRBD1; v_gene: TRBV4-2; CDR3aa: CATRSGGQTITGELFF; CDR3nt: TGTGCCACGAGGTCTGGGGGACAGACAATCACCGGGGAGCTGTTTTTT
j_gene: TRBJ2-1; abundance: .; d_gene: .; v_gene: TRBV9; CDR3aa: CASSVGGVRGHNEQFF; CDR3nt: TGTGCCAGCAGCGTAGGCGGGGTCCGGGGACACAATGAGCAGTTCTTC
j_gene: TRBJ2-1; abundance: .; d_gene: TRBD2; v_gene: TRBV5-4; CDR3aa: CASSRLAERPNEQFF; CDR3nt: TGTGCCAGCAGCCGTCTAGCGGAGCGCCCCAATGAGCAGTTCTTC
j_gene: TRBJ1-5; abundance: once; d_gene: .; v_gene: TRBV21-1; CDR3aa: CASNPTGWKDQPQHF; CDR3nt: TGTGCCAGCAACCCGACAGGGTGGAAGGATCAGCCCCAGCATTTT
j_gene: TRBJ2-1; abundance: .; d_gene: .; v_gene: TRBV19; CDR3aa: CASSVPNNEQFF; CDR3nt: TGTGCCAGTAGTGTCCCTAACAATGAGCAGTTCTTC
j_gene: TRBJ2-3; abundance: .; d_gene: TRBD2; v_gene: TRBV5-4; CDR3aa: CASSWGLAGAEGDTQYF; CDR3nt: TGTGCCAGCAGCTGGGGACTAGCGGGGGCCGAGGGAGATACGCAGTATTTT
j_gene: TRBJ1-2; abundance: .; d_gene: TRBD1; v_gene: TRBV19; CDR3aa: CASIGQGTGGYTF; CDR3nt: TGTGCCAGTATTGGACAGGGGACGGGAGGCTACACCTTC
j_gene: TRBJ1-1; abundance: few; d_gene: .; v_gene: TRBV29-1; CDR3aa: CSVDRGGTEAFF; CDR3nt: TGCAGCGTTGATAGGGGGGGCACTGAAGCTTTCTTT
j_gene: TRBJ2-5; abundance: .; d_gene: TRBD2; v_gene: TRBV7-3; CDR3aa: CASSEGLAAGTQYF; CDR3nt: TGTGCCAGCAGCGAGGGACTAGCGGCGGGGACCCAGTACTTC
j_gene: TRBJ1-2; abundance: .; d_gene: TRBD1; v_gene: TRBV27; CDR3aa: CASSPSAGGYGYTF; CDR3nt: TGTGCCAGCAGCCCCTCGGCAGGGGGCTATGGCTACACCTTC